This T cell receptor (beta chain) was sequenced for a study of glioma-infiltrating T cells after dendritic cell vaccination (dated by TCRdb to 2015 to 2016). For the study in its entirety: Of the roughly 15 glioblastoma patients in the cohort, all drawn from Phase I and II dendritic cell vaccination trials, 9 were newly diagnosed and 6 had recurrent disease. The vaccine consisted of monocyte-derived dendritic cells cultured less than 9 days with IL-4 and GM-CSF, then pulsed overnight with autologous tumor lysate. Three intradermal dendritic cell vaccine injections were administered to patients at biweekly intervals in the arm below the axilla. Patients received autologous tumor lysate-pulsed dendritic cell vaccination between about 2002 and 2012. Deep sequencing of TCR beta CDR3 regions was used to quantify tumor-infiltrating lymphocyte content and compare tumor and blood repertoires in dendritic cell-vaccinated glioblastoma patients. Survival after dendritic cell vaccination was correlated with TCR sequencing metrics, including TIL content and tumor-blood repertoire overlap. General conclusions and limits of the study: After dendritic cell vaccination, a higher estimated pretreatment TIL content predicted longer time to progression and longer overall survival. No direct relationship between TCR clonality and survival was found, suggesting a diverse polyclonal response may matter. The cohort was small and heterogeneous, only a few patients had full blood and tumor sets, and even fewer had initial-recurrent tumor pairs. The three-group TCR overlap response model was described as speculative and requiring prospective validation.

TCRB CDR3 regions were amplified from approximately 2 ug genomic DNA, or all available DNA if less, using the immunoSEQ assay. The multiplex PCR relied on 60 forward primers for TCR V beta segments and 13 reverse primers for J beta segments. To estimate reads per starting template, synthetic control templates were spiked into each sample at limiting dilution. The Illumina HiSeq System generated sequencing reads of 87 bp. The study's processing was this. PCR and sequencing errors were removed by a nearest neighbor algorithm that merged closely related sequences. TCR overlap was defined as the percentage of unique tumor TCR beta sequences that were also found in the peripheral blood of the same patient. In TCRdb, the immuneACCESS table is reduced to in-frame sequences with V and J assigned. These tables do not hold every clone; where another copy was compared, an unresolved V gene accounts for under half, and the others remain unexplained. V and J calls and clone size are those listed in that table; D and trimming were worked out from the DNA. A total of under 100,000 clones appear in this sample, more than 75% of them only once. Less than 3% of the sample belongs to the ten largest clones.

Patients were selected for having adequate residual fresh-frozen tumor tissue and more than two years of available survival data. None of the glioblastoma patients carried an isocitrate dehydrogenase mutation, although molecular status otherwise varied. PBMC were collected before vaccination, two weeks after the third vaccination, and at tumor progression when it occurred. Genomic DNA was extracted with the Qiagen DNeasy Blood extraction Kit. Notes on this clone: It has no known antigen specificity. Nothing much larger sits one base from this clone, and base qualities are not available.

The germline V gene encodes CDR1 SQVTM and CDR2 ANQGSEA. V has 7 bases trimmed and J has 1 base trimmed; junction bases matching no gene number 7. The CDR3 spans 16 residues, from the cysteine through the phenylalanine. This entry keeps only the CDR3 DNA: 48 bases, framed from base 1. Sequencing used blood, obtained before dendritic cell vaccination. This clonotype was sampled from a human donor with glioblastoma. The chain is made from TRBV29-1 and TRBJ2-3, with 14 bases aligning to TRBD2. The nucleotide sequence is given as TGCAGCGCCCCCTCGGGACTAGCGGGGGGCACAGATACGCAGTATTTT. Its protein is CSAPSGLAGGTDTQYF.